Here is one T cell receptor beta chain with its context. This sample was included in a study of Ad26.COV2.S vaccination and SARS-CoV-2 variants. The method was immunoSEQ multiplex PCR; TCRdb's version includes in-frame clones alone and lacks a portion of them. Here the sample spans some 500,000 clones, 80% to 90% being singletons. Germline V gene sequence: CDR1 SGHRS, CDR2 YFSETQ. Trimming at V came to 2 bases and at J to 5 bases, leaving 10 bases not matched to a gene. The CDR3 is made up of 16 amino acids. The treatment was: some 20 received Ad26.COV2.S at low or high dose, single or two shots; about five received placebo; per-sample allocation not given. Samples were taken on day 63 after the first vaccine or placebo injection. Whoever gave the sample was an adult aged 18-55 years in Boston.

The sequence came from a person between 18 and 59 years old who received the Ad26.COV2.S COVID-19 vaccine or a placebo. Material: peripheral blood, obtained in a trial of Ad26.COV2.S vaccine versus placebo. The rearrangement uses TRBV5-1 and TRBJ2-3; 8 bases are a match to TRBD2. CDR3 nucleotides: TGCGCCAGCAGCTTAGGACCGGGAGGGCCGGAAGATACGCAGTATTTT. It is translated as CASSLGPGGPEDTQYF.